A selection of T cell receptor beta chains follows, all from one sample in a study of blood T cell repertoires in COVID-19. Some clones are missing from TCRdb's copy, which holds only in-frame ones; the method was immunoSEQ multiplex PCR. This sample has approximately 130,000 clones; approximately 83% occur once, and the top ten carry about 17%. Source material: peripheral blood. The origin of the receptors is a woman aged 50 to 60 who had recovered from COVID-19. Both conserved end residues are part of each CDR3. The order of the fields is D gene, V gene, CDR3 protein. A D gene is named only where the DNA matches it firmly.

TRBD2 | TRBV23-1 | CASSRLASPKREVDTQYF
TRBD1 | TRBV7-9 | CASSLGTGVFNEQFF
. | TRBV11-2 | CASRNLGQFSDEQFF
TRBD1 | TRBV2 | CASSGDSNTEAFF
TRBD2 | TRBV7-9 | CASSSRGLAGGTGELFF
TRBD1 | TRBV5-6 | CASSLGPDRAAPLHF
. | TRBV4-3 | CASSQDRVEGFYNEQFF
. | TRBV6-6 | CASSYPPPRDTQYF
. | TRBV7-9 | CASSYPGLLSSYEQYF
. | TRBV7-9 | CASSPREKKNTEAFF
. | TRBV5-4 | CASSLDSGSGGYTF
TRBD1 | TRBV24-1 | CATSDLPGTGSGANVLTF
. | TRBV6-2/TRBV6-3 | CASSYFRSQATNEKLFF
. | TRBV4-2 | CASSQAPPAGRETQYF
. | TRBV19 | CASSIPPYWAQGRSGTASGNTIYF
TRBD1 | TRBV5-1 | CASSLGTGGKGNSPLHF
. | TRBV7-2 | CASSPPVGRTDTQYF
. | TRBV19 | CASSPGRAKDRYEQYF
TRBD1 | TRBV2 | CASRGDRGGSPLHF
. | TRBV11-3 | CASGGAGILPTYEQYF
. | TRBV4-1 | CASSYGHPNSGNTIYF
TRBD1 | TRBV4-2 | CASSQTGTGSHEQYF
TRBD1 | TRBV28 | CASREFGTDFTGELFF
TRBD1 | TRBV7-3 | CASSLLPGQDPAFF
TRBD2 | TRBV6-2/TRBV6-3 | CASSRGRAIYDYEQYF
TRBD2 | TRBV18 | CASSPRSAGADTQYF
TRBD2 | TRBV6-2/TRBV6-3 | CASSYFRTSGSLGGANVLTF
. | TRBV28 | CASSPPGHSVQFF
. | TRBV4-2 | CASSQVGGLDQPQHF
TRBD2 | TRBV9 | CASSVGLAGGVRSYNEQFF
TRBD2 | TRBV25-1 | CASSEWEGSTDTQYF
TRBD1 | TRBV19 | CASSKGQFNQPQHF
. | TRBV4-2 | CASSQDAGQNTEAFF
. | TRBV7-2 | CASSWGSGVETQYF
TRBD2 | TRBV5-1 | CASSLGLAGYSYNEQFF
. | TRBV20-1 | CSASPGEGFYYEQYF
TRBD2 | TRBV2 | CASRGTRSTDTQYF
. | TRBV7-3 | CASSSDLTGNEQFF
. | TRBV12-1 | CASSEGQGRIKEAFF
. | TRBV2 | CASRGLGGNIQYF
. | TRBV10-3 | CAISESPGFDYEQYF
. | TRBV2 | CASSEARDNNEQFF
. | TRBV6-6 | CASTRGGSRYTF
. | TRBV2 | CASSTGLGQYEQYF
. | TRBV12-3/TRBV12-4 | CASSTGGQVHF
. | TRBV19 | CASSQLGADTEAFF
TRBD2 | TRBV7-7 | CASSPGRGEYGELFF
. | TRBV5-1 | CASSVGQGTYGYTF
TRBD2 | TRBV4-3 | CASSQVFSTSGRAAVGNEQFF
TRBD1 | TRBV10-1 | CASSDRVEETQYF
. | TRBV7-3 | CASSLGGNYGYTF
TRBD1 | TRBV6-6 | CASSPLWTGNSNQPQHF
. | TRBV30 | CAWSATRTRGGNQPQHF
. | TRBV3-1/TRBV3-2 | CASSQGVRGGQRGSQYF
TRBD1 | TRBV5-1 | CASKLGTDVAYEQYF
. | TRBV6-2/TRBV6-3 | CASSKYGEQYF
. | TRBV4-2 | CASSQVLRGSSYEQYF